This is a list of T cell receptor beta chains from one sample in a study of T cell responses to AZD1222 COVID-19 vaccine. Sequenced by immunoSEQ multiplex PCR; TCRdb stores in-frame clones only, minus some. The profile covers 150,000 to 160,000 clones, with about 85% appearing a single time and 6.9% taken by the ten largest. The sequencing used peripheral blood, collected after recovery from COVID-19. The receptor set was obtained from an adult who had recovered from COVID-19. Both conserved end residues are part of each CDR3. D genes are given only for firm matches. Clone size appears in some rows only: once, few, many, or a class for an expanded clone.

clone_size j_call d_call v_call cdr3_nt cdr3_aa
NA TRBJ2-2 TRBD1 TRBV2 TGTGCCAGCCGGTTCGAGACAGGGGAGACCGGGGAGCTGTTTTTT CASRFETGETGELFF
NA TRBJ1-4 TRBD1 TRBV28 TGTGCCAGCAGTTTGGGACAGCAAAGAGAAAAACTGTTTTTT CASSLGQQREKLFF
few TRBJ2-1 TRBD2 TRBV7-9 TGTGCCAGCAGCTTAGTTTCTGCGGGGGACAATGAGCAGTTCTTC CASSLVSAGDNEQFF
NA TRBJ2-5 NA TRBV19 TGTGCCAGTAGGAACTCGGACGGTATGGAGACCCAGTACTTC CASRNSDGMETQYF
NA TRBJ1-2 NA TRBV5-8 TGTGCCAGCAGCGATGTCCCGGGACGGGATAACTATGGCTACACCTTC CASSDVPGRDNYGYTF
NA TRBJ2-7 NA TRBV24-1 TGTGCCACCAGTGACCTACAGAGCTCCTACGAGCAGTACTTC CATSDLQSSYEQYF
few TRBJ1-1 NA TRBV11-2 TGTGCCAGCAGCGAAATTCGGGCCTCTGAAGCTTTCTTT CASSEIRASEAFF
NA TRBJ2-1 TRBD1 TRBV2 TGTGCCAGCAGCTCCAAAGGGGGACAGGGCATGAATGAGCAGTTCTTC CASSSKGGQGMNEQFF
once TRBJ2-6 NA TRBV5-5 TGTGCCAGCAGCTTGGGACAGCCCTCTGGGGCCAACGTCCTGACTTTC CASSLGQPSGANVLTF
NA TRBJ2-7 TRBD2 TRBV6-2/TRBV6-3 TGTGCCAGCAGCCGACTAACTAGCGTCCGCGAGCAGTACTTC CASSRLTSVREQYF
NA TRBJ2-2 TRBD2 TRBV9 TGTGCCAGCAGCGGGACTAGCGGATTCACCGGGGAGCTGTTTTTT CASSGTSGFTGELFF
NA TRBJ1-1 TRBD1 TRBV9 TGTGCCAGCAGCCCGGGACAGAGCACTGAAGCTTTCTTT CASSPGQSTEAFF
NA TRBJ2-3 NA TRBV5-1 TGCGCCAGCAGCTTGGGGGATAGCACAGATACGCAGTATTTT CASSLGDSTDTQYF
NA TRBJ2-3 NA TRBV4-2 TGTGCCAGCAGCCAAGTTCAGGCGGTTAGCACAGATACGCAGTATTTT CASSQVQAVSTDTQYF
few TRBJ2-3 NA TRBV27 TGTGCCAGCAGTGACCGGGGAACAGATACGCAGTATTTT CASSDRGTDTQYF
NA TRBJ1-6 NA TRBV10-3 TGTGCCATCAGTGAAAGGGGAAGCTCCTATAATTCACCCCTCCACTTT CAISERGSSYNSPLHF
NA TRBJ1-5 NA TRBV5-1 TGCGCCAGCAGCTTGGGACCGAATAGCAATCAGCCCCAGCATTTT CASSLGPNSNQPQHF
once TRBJ2-2 TRBD1 TRBV28 TGTGCCAGCAGTCCTGGGACAGGGGGAGTAGGGACCGGGGAGCTGTTTTTT CASSPGTGGVGTGELFF
NA TRBJ2-5 TRBD1 TRBV6-5 TGTGCCAGCAGTTACTACCGGACAGGGGCCGGAGAGACCCAGTACTTC CASSYYRTGAGETQYF
once TRBJ1-5 NA TRBV4-2 TGTGCCAGCAGCCCCGGGGTAAATAGCAATCAGCCCCAGCATTTT CASSPGVNSNQPQHF
NA TRBJ1-5 NA TRBV4-1 TGCGCCAGCAGCCAAGATCCGGGGGTAATGAGCAATCAGCCCCAGCATTTT CASSQDPGVMSNQPQHF
NA TRBJ2-7 NA TRBV5-1 TGCGCCAGCAGCTTTGGAGGGTCAGGCTACGAGCAGTACTTC CASSFGGSGYEQYF
NA TRBJ1-2 TRBD1 TRBV3-1/TRBV3-2 TGTGCCAGCAGCCCGACACTTGACAGGGCTTACTATGGCTACACCTTC CASSPTLDRAYYGYTF
NA TRBJ1-1 TRBD1 TRBV7-2 TGTGCCAGCAGCTTGTACAGGGGCGGGAACACTGAAGCTTTCTTT CASSLYRGGNTEAFF
NA TRBJ2-3 TRBD2 TRBV6-2/TRBV6-3 TGTGCCAGCAGTGCCCCTAGCGGGGGGCCAGATACGCAGTATTTT CASSAPSGGPDTQYF
NA TRBJ2-3 NA TRBV6-5 TGTGCCAGCAGGTTCACAGATACGCAGTATTTT CASRFTDTQYF
NA TRBJ1-1 NA TRBV18 TGTGCCAGCTCATCCCAAGAGGGGACTGAAGCTTTCTTT CASSSQEGTEAFF
NA TRBJ1-2 TRBD1 TRBV2 TGTGCCAGCAGGGACGACAGGGCCGTCTATGGCTACACCTTC CASRDDRAVYGYTF
NA TRBJ2-1 NA TRBV18 TGTGCCAGCTCCGGAGGACTTGGTGACAATGAGCAGTTCTTC CASSGGLGDNEQFF
NA TRBJ1-5 NA TRBV11-3 TGTGCCAGCAGCTTACAGGGCAATCAGCCCCAGCATTTT CASSLQGNQPQHF
few TRBJ2-7 NA TRBV5-6 TGTGCCAGCAGCTCGCAGACAGCCTACGAGCAGTACTTC CASSSQTAYEQYF
NA TRBJ2-3 TRBD2 TRBV6-4 TGTGCCAGCGCTTCCTTAGCGGGGGGATCCACAGATACGCAGTATTTT CASASLAGGSTDTQYF
NA TRBJ1-3 NA TRBV5-6 TGTGCCAGCAGCTTACGAGGGTTGGGAAACACCATATATTTT CASSLRGLGNTIYF
NA TRBJ1-5 NA TRBV5-4 TGTGCCAGCAGCTTGGAGGGGGGCAATCAGCCCCAGCATTTT CASSLEGGNQPQHF
few TRBJ1-2 NA TRBV7-8 TGTGCCAGCAGCTTAGAGGGTACGACGAACTATGGCTACACCTTC CASSLEGTTNYGYTF
NA TRBJ1-2 TRBD1 TRBV5-4 TGTGCCAGATATACCCCCTGGACAGGGGGGAATAGCTATGGCTACACCTTC CARYTPWTGGNSYGYTF
once TRBJ2-3 TRBD2 TRBV4-2 TGTGCCAGCAGCCAAGATGAATGGGGAGCGGGGGGTCCGGATACGCAGTATTTT CASSQDEWGAGGPDTQYF
NA TRBJ1-1 NA TRBV5-1 TGCGCCAGCAGCTTGGGCCTGAACACTGAAGCTTTCTTT CASSLGLNTEAFF
NA TRBJ2-2 TRBD2 TRBV5-1 TGCGCCAGCAGCGCGAGCGGGAGTGGTGGGGAGCTGTTTTTT CASSASGSGGELFF
NA TRBJ2-7 TRBD1 TRBV5-6 TGTGCCAGCAGCCTCAGAGGGGGCTCGGAGCAGTACTTC CASSLRGGSEQYF